Below, 32 T cell receptor beta chains from the same sample are listed, as sequenced in a study of blood T cell repertoires in COVID-19. TCRdb's table, derived via immunoSEQ multiplex PCR, lists solely in-frame clones and lacks some. The table records approximately 120,000 clones, approximately 91% of them present only once. Sequenced input: peripheral blood. The receptors originated from a woman older than 75 with acute or convalescent COVID-19.

The V call is TRBV19, the J call TRBJ1-2, with 7 bases fitting TRBD1. Trimming took 9 bases from V and 8 from J; bases not matched to a gene: 9. Germline V gene sequence: CDR1 LNHDA, CDR2 SQIVND (reference sequence). This CDR3 contains 12 residues. In DNA, the CDR3 is TGTGCCAGCTCCGACAGGGCAGGGGGCTACACCTTC. It translates to CASSDRAGGYTF.

The chain links TRBV21-1 to TRBJ1-1; the table's D call TRBD1 went unverified against the DNA. TRBV21-1 is described as a pseudogene. CDR3 length: 14 residues. For the CDR3, the DNA is TGTGCCAGCACCGGAACCAGACAGAACACTGAAGCTTTCTTT. Amino acid sequence: CASTGTRQNTEAFF.

The rearrangement links TRBV7-8 to TRBJ2-7; 10 bases match TRBD2. Germline trimming cut 1 base from V and 4 bases from J; bases unmatched to any gene: 7. This CDR3 region has 16 residues. The V gene's germline CDR1 is SGHVS and CDR2 FQNEAQ. This CDR3 reads CASSLGSSGGQYEQYF. In nucleotides, the CDR3 is TGTGCCAGCAGCTTAGGATCTAGCGGGGGACAGTACGAGCAGTACTTC.

This clone was seen just once. V gene TRBV15 combines with J gene TRBJ1-2, with TRBD1 matching over 9 bases. Trimming removed 6 bases from V and 2 bases from J; junction bases left unmatched: 4. The CDR3 extends over 14 amino acids. Germline loops: CDR1 LNHNV, CDR2 YYDKDF (reference sequence). The DNA for the CDR3 is TGTGCCACCAGGCGGGACAGGGCGAACTATGGCTACACCTTC. It translates to CATRRDRANYGYTF.

The genes are TRBV9 and TRBJ2-3; D gene ambiguous. The V and J ends lost 0 bases and 0 bases respectively, with 5 bases between them. The CDR3 is 14 residues long. Germline V CDR1 and CDR2: SGDLS, YYNGEE. The CDR3 reads CASSVAPSTDTQYF. CDR3 coding DNA: TGTGCCAGCAGCGTAGCCCCAAGCACAGATACGCAGTATTTT.

The chain links TRBV19 to TRBJ1-6; the D gene is possibly TRBD1 (5 bases). The CDR3 length is 16 residues. Trimming removed 5 bases from V and 10 bases from J, with 21 bases in between. Germline CDR1 LNHDA, CDR2 SQIVND (reference sequence). CDR3 loop: CASSPEFGRVASPLHF. The CDR3 nucleotides are TGTGCCAGTAGTCCCGAGTTTGGCAGGGTGGCCTCACCCCTCCACTTT.

This clone has more than one count but fewer than ten. The chain recombines TRBV5-8 with TRBJ1-4; no reliable D call. Deletions cut 0 bases from V and 4 bases from J, with 13 bases between. Germline CDR1 is SGHTS and CDR2 is YDEGEE. This CDR3 contains 16 residues. The CDR3 DNA reads as TGTGCCAGCAGCTTGGGTTCCGGAGTCCTTAATGAAAAACTGTTTTTT. Its translation is CASSLGSGVLNEKLFF.

The chain employs TRBV4-1 and TRBJ2-2; 7 bases fit TRBD2. After removal of 1 base from V and 5 bases from J, the junction contained 4 bases not matched to a gene. In germline, CDR1 is MGHRA, CDR2 YSYEKL. The CDR3 loop spans 15 amino acids. The CDR3 region is CASSQGALATGELFF. The CDR3 bases are TGCGCCAGCAGCCAAGGTGCACTAGCGACCGGGGAGCTGTTTTTT.

V usage is TRBV27 and J usage is TRBJ1-1; D may be TRBD1 (6 bases). The V end was cut by 1 base, the J end by 11 bases, with 17 bases between. The length of the CDR3 is 14 residues. CDR1 is MNHEY and CDR2 is SMNVEV in the germline V gene (reference sequence). CDR3 amino acids: CASSLLAGAQAAFF. As DNA, the CDR3 is TGTGCCAGCAGTTTATTGGCGGGGGCCCAGGCCGCTTTCTTT.

The chain is built from TRBV6-6 and TRBJ2-2; 12 positions agree with TRBD2. V dropped 5 bases and J dropped 4; count of bases not matched to a gene: 8. CDR1 and CDR2 (germline): MNHNY, SVGAGI (reference sequence). The CDR3 loop spans 17 amino acids. The CDR3, as DNA: TGTGCCAGCAGTCCTGGAGGGACTAGCGGGTTCACCGGGGAGCTGTTTTTT. Translation: CASSPGGTSGFTGELFF.

The genes are TRBV19 and TRBJ1-1; tentatively, D is TRBD1 (6 bases). The germline V and J ends were trimmed by 7 bases and 1 base, with 13 bases remaining between them. From germline, CDR1 is LNHDA and CDR2 SQIVND (reference sequence). The CDR3 totals 14 residues. CDR3 protein: CASKPGHPNTEAFF. The CDR3 nucleotides read TGTGCCAGTAAACCGGGACACCCGAACACTGAAGCTTTCTTT.

This chain uses TRBV3-1 (or the pseudogene TRBV3-2) with TRBJ2-1, with 12 bases aligning to TRBD2. CDR3 length: 18 amino acids. Germline lookup yields CDR1 LGHDT and CDR2 YNNKEL (reference sequence). J was trimmed by 3 bases and V by 3 bases; bases with no gene match: 9. CDR3 nucleotide sequence: TGTGCCAGCAGCCAGGGTCTAGCGGGGGGGCTAGGCTACAATGAGCAGTTCTTC. Translating it yields CASSQGLAGGLGYNEQFF.

The sample holds one count of this clone. The rearrangement uses TRBV18 and TRBJ2-7; TRBD2 is a possible D gene (5 bases). V gave up 0 bases and J gave up 1 base, with 13 bases separating them. CDR1 KGHSH and CDR2 LQKENI come from the germline V gene. The CDR3 has 16 amino acids. The CDR3 is CASSPPLASGSYEQYF. CDR3 in DNA: TGTGCCAGCTCACCACCGCTTGCTTCGGGATCCTACGAGCAGTACTTC. The variable domain in full, with the rest retrieved from reference TRBV18 and TRBJ2-7, is NAGVMQNPRHLVRRRGQEARLRCSPMKGHSHVYWYRQLPEEGLKFMVYLQKENIIDESGMPKERFSAEFPKEGPSILRIQQVVRGDSAAYFCASSPPLASGSYEQYFGPGTRLTVT.

V usage is TRBV13 and J usage is TRBJ2-3, with 11 bases identical to TRBD2. The CDR3 consists of 15 residues. Germline lookup yields CDR1 PRHDT and CDR2 FYEKMQ (reference sequence). V lost 5 bases and J lost 1; bases outside the gene matches: 2. The CDR3 loop reads CASSQGLAGTDTQYF. CDR3 nucleotide sequence: TGTGCCAGCAGCCAGGGACTAGCGGGCACAGATACGCAGTATTTT.

The chain has TRBV6-1 and TRBJ1-2, with D possibly being TRBD1 (6 bases). This CDR3 is built from 16 residues. Germline assignment: CDR1 MNHNS and CDR2 SASEGT. The V and J ends lost 2 bases and 0 bases respectively, with 13 bases between them. The CDR3 sequence is CASSEPGQPTNYGYTF. CDR3 coding DNA: TGTGCCAGCAGTGAACCGGGACAACCTACTAACTATGGCTACACCTTC.

The chain couples TRBV5-4 to TRBJ1-3; maybe TRBD1 (5 bases). The CDR3 consists of 14 residues. V dropped 1 base and J dropped 4 bases, with 9 bases sitting between them. Germline V gene sequence: CDR1 SGHNT, CDR2 YYREEE (reference sequence). The CDR3 sequence: CASSLRGTGNTIYF. CDR3 bases: TGTGCCAGCAGCTTGAGGGGCACGGGAAACACCATATATTTT.

J is TRBJ2-1 and V is TRBV21-1; the D call TRBD1 from the table was never checked on the DNA. TRBV21-1 counts as a pseudogene. The CDR3 contains 18 residues. The CDR3 loop is CADSSTPSTGSSYNEQFF. CDR3 in DNA: TGTGCCGACAGCAGCACTCCATCGACAGGCAGCTCCTACAATGAGCAGTTCTTC.

The genes are TRBV5-1 and TRBJ1-2; TRBD1 matches at 8 bases. The CDR3 has 13 amino acids. Germline CDR1 and CDR2: SGHRS and YFSETQ. V trimming: 4 bases; J trimming: 4 bases; junction bases outside the gene matches: 3. The CDR3 DNA reads TGCGCCAGCAGCCAGACAGGGGTCTATGGCTACACCTTC. The encoded protein is CASSQTGVYGYTF.

The chain employs TRBV3-1 (or the pseudogene TRBV3-2) and TRBJ2-3, with 9 bases matching TRBD2. V was clipped by 3 bases and J by 1 base; unmatched bases: 5. The germline V gene encodes CDR1 LGHDT and CDR2 YNNKEL (reference sequence). The CDR3 runs to 16 residues. CDR3 DNA: TGTGCCAGCAGCCAGATCCGGACTAGCGGCACAGATACGCAGTATTTT. Translating gives CASSQIRTSGTDTQYF.

The V call is TRBV2, the J call TRBJ1-6; the match to TRBD1 covers 7 bases. V dropped 3 bases and J dropped 6; count of bases not matched to a gene: 8. From germline, CDR1 is SNHLY and CDR2 FYNNEI. This CDR3 is built from 16 residues. The CDR3 bases are TGTGCCAGCAGTGACACACAGGGACAGCCTAATTCACCCCTCCACTTT. Protein sequence: CASSDTQGQPNSPLHF.

This clone was seen once. The rearrangement joins TRBV19 to TRBJ2-3; a possible D gene is TRBD2 (6 bases). The CDR3 contains 17 residues. The V end was cut by 5 bases, the J end by 4 bases, with 22 bases between. Germline V gene lookup returns CDR1 LNHDA and CDR2 SQIVND (reference sequence). This CDR3 is CASSPRFGRERADTQYF. The CDR3 coding sequence is TGTGCCAGTAGTCCACGGTTTGGACGGGAGCGAGCAGATACGCAGTATTTT.

The V and J genes are TRBV5-6 and TRBJ1-4; 7 bases agree with TRBD1. CDR3 length: 16 residues. Germline CDR1 and CDR2: SGHDT and YYEEEE. V was clipped by 4 bases and J by 4 bases; unmatched bases: 10. CDR3 residues: CASSVRLGQSNEKLFF. In DNA, the CDR3 is TGTGCCAGCAGCGTGAGGTTGGGACAGAGTAATGAAAAACTGTTTTTT.

This sequence joins TRBV7-8 and TRBJ1-2; 8 nucleotides agree with TRBD1. CDR3 size: 14 residues. In germline, CDR1 is SGHVS, CDR2 FQNEAQ. Trimming cost V 5 bases and J 6 bases; bases outside gene matches: 8. CDR3 sequence: CASSQGARADGYTF. CDR3 bases: TGTGCCAGCAGCCAGGGGGCTAGGGCGGATGGCTACACCTTC.

V and J are TRBV7-6 and TRBJ2-5; TRBD2 is a possible D gene (5 bases). The CDR3 consists of 16 residues. Germline V gives CDR1 SGHVS, CDR2 FNYEAQ. V gave up 5 bases and J gave up 0 bases, with 16 bases separating them. The CDR3 nucleotides are TGTGCCAGCAGCACCTCCAGCGGCTCCTACCAAGAGACCCAGTACTTC. It is translated as CASSTSSGSYQETQYF.

This rearrangement joins TRBV7-6 to TRBJ2-7; 8 positions match TRBD1. V lost 2 bases, J lost 3 bases, and 6 bases stayed unmatched. This CDR3 spans 15 amino acids. The germline V gene has CDR1 SGHVS and CDR2 FNYEAQ. The CDR3 DNA reads as TGTGCCAGCAGCTTAAGGGAAGACAGGGGCTACGAGCAGTACTTC. The encoded protein is CASSLREDRGYEQYF.

V and J are TRBV11-2 and TRBJ1-1; the D gene is possibly TRBD1 (6 bases). Germline V gene data show CDR1 as SGHAT and CDR2 as FQNNGV. The CDR3 sequence is 14 residues long. The V end was cut by 5 bases, the J end by 4 bases, with 14 bases between. CDR3 sequence: CASSRPMTGTEAFF. The CDR3 nucleotides are TGTGCCAGCAGCCGACCAATGACAGGCACTGAAGCTTTCTTT.

The J gene is TRBJ1-5, the V gene TRBV10-3; 7 positions agree with TRBD1. The CDR3 contains 14 residues. Per the germline V gene, CDR1 is ENHRY and CDR2 is SYGVKD. With V trimmed by 6 bases and J by 5 bases, 7 bases remained unmatched. The chain's CDR3 is CAISSDREHQPQHF. DNA of the CDR3: TGTGCCATCAGCTCCGACAGGGAACATCAGCCCCAGCATTTT.

V is TRBV28 and J is TRBJ1-2; D uncertain. V was shortened by 8 bases and J by 4 bases, with 11 bases between the two germline ends. Per germline, CDR1 MDHEN and CDR2 SYDVKM. The CDR3 loop spans 12 amino acids. CDR3 loop: CASGQEGYGYTF. CDR3 bases: TGTGCCAGCGGGCAGGAGGGCTATGGCTACACCTTC.

The chain carries TRBV9 and TRBJ1-3; D is unclear. The CDR3 runs 16 residues. Trimming removed 0 bases at V and 0 bases at J, with 10 bases between. CDR1 and CDR2 from the germline V gene are SGDLS and YYNGEE. The CDR3 DNA reads TGTGCCAGCAGCGTAGCTGCGGAAGCCTCTGGAAACACCATATATTTT. This encodes CASSVAAEASGNTIYF. The full variable domain, its missing parts supplied by reference TRBV9 and TRBJ1-3, is DSGVTQTPKHLITATGQRVTLRCSPRSGDLSVYWYQQSLDQGLQFLIQYYNGEERAKGNILERFSAQQFPDLHSELNLSSLELGDSALYFCASSVAAEASGNTIYFGEGSWLTVV.

The chain employs TRBV7-9 and TRBJ1-6, with 8 bases fitting TRBD1. The germline V gene encodes CDR1 SEHNR and CDR2 FQNEAQ (reference sequence). V gave up 8 bases and J gave up 9 bases; unmatched junction bases: 9. This CDR3 is built from 14 residues. CDR3 residues: CASGMTGAGSPLHF. CDR3 nucleotides: TGTGCCAGCGGCATGACAGGGGCAGGTTCACCCCTCCACTTT.

The V and J genes are TRBV20-1 and TRBJ2-1; 9 bases fit TRBD2. This CDR3 has 14 amino acids. V trimming: 3 bases; J trimming: 6 bases; junction bases outside the gene matches: 6. CDR1 and CDR2 from the germline V gene are DFQATT and SNEGSKA (reference sequence). The CDR3 bases are TGCAGTGCTAGTGTGCGGGGGGGCCGCAATGAGCAGTTCTTC. It is translated as CSASVRGGRNEQFF.

This clone is a singleton in its sample. V is TRBV11-1 and J is TRBJ2-1; 8 positions agree with TRBD2. The CDR3 consists of 14 residues. The germline CDR1 and CDR2 sequences are SGHAT and FQDESV (reference sequence). V was pared by 11 bases and J by 9 bases, with 15 bases of the junction left unmatched. CDR3 amino acids: CASKPGGAAGEQFF. CDR3 nucleotides: TGTGCCTCCAAACCGGGGGGGGCCGCGGGTGAGCAGTTCTTC.